This is a list of T cell receptor beta chains from one sample in a study of beta chain features in type 1 diabetes. Using immunoSEQ multiplex PCR, the repertoire was profiled, and TCRdb retains in-frame clones only, with some absent. The sample lists some 350,000 clones, roughly 13% occurring once. Sample: naive CD4+ T cells from blood. These receptor sequences come from a woman younger than 35 with type 1 diabetes. CDR3s include the opening cysteine and the closing phenylalanine or tryptophan. D genes are given only for firm matches. Not every row has a clone size; where given, it reads once, few, many or a size class.

V	J	D	size	DNA	CDR3
TRBV25-1	TRBJ2-1	.	few	TGTGCCAGCAGGGACACTGGTCGGGACAATGAGCAGTTCTTC	CASRDTGRDNEQFF
TRBV19	TRBJ2-1	TRBD2	.	TGTGCCAGTACCCCGAGCGGGAACAATGAGCAGTTCTTC	CASTPSGNNEQFF
TRBV2	TRBJ1-1	.	.	TGTGCCAGCACCCTAGAGTTTCCTGAAGCTTTCTTT	CASTLEFPEAFF
TRBV11-2	TRBJ2-3	.	.	TGTGCCAGCAGCTTACAAGGGAGTCACACAGATACGCAGTATTTT	CASSLQGSHTDTQYF
TRBV30	TRBJ2-2	.	.	TGTGCCTGGAGTGTACTGACTCACACCGGGGAGCTGTTTTTT	CAWSVLTHTGELFF
TRBV4-2	TRBJ1-2	.	.	TGTGCCAGCAGCCCGTCTACAGGGCACCGGGATGGCTACACCTTC	CASSPSTGHRDGYTF
TRBV7-2	TRBJ2-5	TRBD2	.	TGTGCCAGCAGCCGTATACCCCTAGCGGGAGGTGGAGAGACCCAGTACTTC	CASSRIPLAGGGETQYF
TRBV5-1	TRBJ1-1	.	few	TGCGCCAGCAGCACGCCGACAGCCGGATTGAACACTGAAGCTTTCTTT	CASSTPTAGLNTEAFF
TRBV7-2	TRBJ2-5	.	.	TGTGCCAGCAGCTTAGTGGGGGGAGAGACCCAGTACTTC	CASSLVGGETQYF
TRBV5-1	TRBJ2-7	TRBD1	.	TGCGCCAGCAAGAAGGACAGGGGAACCGAGCAGTACTTC	CASKKDRGTEQYF
TRBV4-1	TRBJ2-5	TRBD1	.	TGCGCCAGCAGCCAAGAGGGGACAGGGGGTTTTGGGGCCCAGTACTTC	CASSQEGTGGFGAQYF
TRBV18	TRBJ1-1	.	few	TGTGCCAGCTCACCACGACAGCTACCGAACACTGAAGCTTTCTTT	CASSPRQLPNTEAFF
TRBV28	TRBJ2-7	.	.	TGTGCCAGCAGCCTGAACCCGGGGAACGAGCAGTACTTC	CASSLNPGNEQYF
TRBV19	TRBJ2-1	TRBD2	.	TGTGCCAGTAAAGCGGGAGGGGGGAATGAGCAGTTCTTC	CASKAGGGNEQFF
TRBV27	TRBJ2-7	.	.	TGTGCCAGCAGTTTATACGGGGGGCAGAGCGCCTACGAGCAGTACTTC	CASSLYGGQSAYEQYF
TRBV14	TRBJ2-1	TRBD1	.	TGTGCCAGCAGCCAGCGACAGGGGTCGAGGGAGCAGTTCTTC	CASSQRQGSREQFF
TRBV28	TRBJ2-7	.	few	TGTGCCAGCAGTTCGCAGGGGGGACAGAGGCTATTC	CASSSQGGQRLF
TRBV11-3	TRBJ1-2	TRBD1	.	TGTGCCAGCAGCACCCAAGGGGGCATGAGCGGCACCTTC	CASSTQGGMSGTF
TRBV27	TRBJ2-3	TRBD1	few	TGTGCCAGCAAACGGAGACAGGGCGACACAGATACGCAGTATTTT	CASKRRQGDTDTQYF
TRBV11-2	TRBJ1-2	.	.	TGTGCCAGCAGCTCACACCGGGACAAGGACTATGGCTACACCTTC	CASSSHRDKDYGYTF
TRBV4-1	TRBJ1-1	.	few	TGCGCCAGCAGCCAAGTGGGCAGCATGAACACTGAAGCTTTCTTT	CASSQVGSMNTEAFF
TRBV7-2	TRBJ1-4	.	.	TGTGCCAGCAGCCCGAGTTCGGGAGCAGGAAATGAAAAACTGTTTTTT	CASSPSSGAGNEKLFF
TRBV30	TRBJ1-2	TRBD1	.	TGTGCCTTAATTCTCGGACAGGGTTTCTCTAACTATGGCTACACCTTC	CALILGQGFSNYGYTF
TRBV29-1	TRBJ1-1	.	many	TGCAGCGTTTCGATACACGCGAACACTGAAGCTTTCTTT	CSVSIHANTEAFF
TRBV27	TRBJ1-2	TRBD1	few	TGTGCCAGCAGTATTCGACAGGGTGGTTATGGGGGCTACACCTTC	CASSIRQGGYGGYTF
TRBV4-3	TRBJ2-3	.	.	TGCGCCAGCAGCCAAAAGTCTGGGGCTTTAGCGCGGGGACCCACAGATACGCAGTATTTT	CASSQKSGALARGPTDTQYF
TRBV28	TRBJ2-7	TRBD1	.	TGTGCCACCTATGACAGGGGGAGCTCCTACGAGCAGTACTTC	CATYDRGSSYEQYF
TRBV19	TRBJ2-5	.	.	TGTGCCAGTAGTTCCTACCAAGAGACCCAGTACTTC	CASSSYQETQYF
TRBV4-1	TRBJ1-5	.	.	TGCGCCAGCAGCCAGCTACAGGGCTTGGGCAATCAGCCCCAGCATTTT	CASSQLQGLGNQPQHF
TRBV6-6	TRBJ2-3	.	.	TGTGCCAGCACCCGGACAGACACAGATACGCAGTATTTT	CASTRTDTDTQYF
TRBV14	TRBJ1-1	.	few	TGTGCCAGCAGCCTAAGGGGCATTTCCTTCCGGGCTTTCTTT	CASSLRGISFRAFF
TRBV7-2	TRBJ2-3	.	.	TGTGCCAGCAGCCGAGCCAGCAGGGCAGATACGCAGTATTTT	CASSRASRADTQYF
TRBV30	TRBJ1-5	.	few	TGTGCCTGGAGTGTCCCCAGGCAGCCCCAGCATTTT	CAWSVPRQPQHF
TRBV14	TRBJ2-5	.	.	TGTGCCAGCACTGCGGGCCAGACTGTGAGGGAGACCCAGTACTTC	CASTAGQTVRETQYF
TRBV10-3	TRBJ2-7	TRBD2	few	TGTGCCATCAGTGAGCAGCGGGAAGGTTACGAGCAGTACTTC	CAISEQREGYEQYF
TRBV28	TRBJ2-3	.	.	TGTGCCAGCAGACCTTCAGGGCAGGGAACGCAGTATTTT	CASRPSGQGTQYF
TRBV4-3	TRBJ1-2	.	.	TGCGCCAGCAGCCAAGAGACAGGTATTGGCTACACCTTC	CASSQETGIGYTF
TRBV9	TRBJ2-6	.	few	TGTGCCAGCAGCGTCGGAGGTTCTGGGGCCAACGTCCTGACTTTC	CASSVGGSGANVLTF
TRBV12-2	TRBJ2-5	.	.	TGTGCAAGTCGCTTCCCCGGGACAGGGGCTCGAGAGACCCAGTACTTC	CASRFPGTGARETQYF
TRBV30	TRBJ2-2	.	.	TGTGCCTGGGAGTCGGACACCGGGGAGCTGTTTTTT	CAWESDTGELFF
TRBV25-1	TRBJ2-1	.	few	TGTGCCAGCAGTACCCAGACGGTATCGGGAGAGCAGTTCTTC	CASSTQTVSGEQFF
TRBV19	TRBJ1-1	TRBD1	few	TGTGCCAGTAGTTATGACAGGGTGAACACTGAAGCTTTCTTT	CASSYDRVNTEAFF
TRBV7-2	TRBJ1-5	.	.	TGTGCCAGCAGCTTAGTTGGGACAAACTATCAGCCCCAGCATTTT	CASSLVGTNYQPQHF
TRBV11-3	TRBJ2-5	.	.	TGTGCCAGCAGCACACCTCAAGAGACCCAGTACTTC	CASSTPQETQYF
TRBV18	TRBJ2-3	.	few	TGTGCCAGCTCACCTCGTCGGGCCCAAGGAGGAGATACGCAGTATTTT	CASSPRRAQGGDTQYF
TRBV11-2	TRBJ2-1	.	.	TGTGCCAGCAGCTTATCTAGCCCTCCCTACAATGAGCAGTTCTTC	CASSLSSPPYNEQFF
TRBV25-1	TRBJ2-5	TRBD1	.	TGTGCCACCTACTCCCGGGACAGGGGGCGCCGGGAGACCCAGTACTTC	CATYSRDRGRRETQYF
TRBV4-3	TRBJ1-4	TRBD1	.	TGCGCCAGCAGCCAAGATGGCAGGGGGTATTCTAATGAAAAACTGTTTTTT	CASSQDGRGYSNEKLFF
TRBV5-1	TRBJ1-5	.	few	TGCGCCAGCACAGGATGGCCCCAGCATTTT	CASTGWPQHF
TRBV7-3	TRBJ2-1	.	.	TGTGCCAGCAGCTTAGTTGCCACATCCTACAATGAGCAGTTCTTC	CASSLVATSYNEQFF
TRBV9	TRBJ1-2	.	few	TGTGCCAGCAGCGTTACGGGGAACTATGGCTACACCTTC	CASSVTGNYGYTF
TRBV28	TRBJ2-1	.	few	TGTGCCAGCAGTTCTAGTAACTCCTACAATGAGCAGTTCTTC	CASSSSNSYNEQFF
TRBV9	TRBJ1-1	TRBD1	few	TGTGCCAGCAGCCTACGGGACAGCATGAACACTGAAGCTTTCTTT	CASSLRDSMNTEAFF
TRBV13	TRBJ2-1	.	few	TGTGCCAGCAGCTTAGGCCGTTTGCGTGAGCAGTTCTTC	CASSLGRLREQFF
TRBV7-9	TRBJ1-2	.	.	TGTGCCAGCAGTCAGGCTAACTATGGCTACACCTTC	CASSQANYGYTF
TRBV2	TRBJ2-1	.	.	TGTGCCAGCAGCGCCACTGTTCTCGGACACCCGAGCCCCTACAATGAGCAGTTCTTC	CASSATVLGHPSPYNEQFF
TRBV5-1	TRBJ2-1	TRBD1	.	TGCGCCAGCAGCCCCGGACAGGGGGCCACCTACAATGAGCAGTTCTTC	CASSPGQGATYNEQFF